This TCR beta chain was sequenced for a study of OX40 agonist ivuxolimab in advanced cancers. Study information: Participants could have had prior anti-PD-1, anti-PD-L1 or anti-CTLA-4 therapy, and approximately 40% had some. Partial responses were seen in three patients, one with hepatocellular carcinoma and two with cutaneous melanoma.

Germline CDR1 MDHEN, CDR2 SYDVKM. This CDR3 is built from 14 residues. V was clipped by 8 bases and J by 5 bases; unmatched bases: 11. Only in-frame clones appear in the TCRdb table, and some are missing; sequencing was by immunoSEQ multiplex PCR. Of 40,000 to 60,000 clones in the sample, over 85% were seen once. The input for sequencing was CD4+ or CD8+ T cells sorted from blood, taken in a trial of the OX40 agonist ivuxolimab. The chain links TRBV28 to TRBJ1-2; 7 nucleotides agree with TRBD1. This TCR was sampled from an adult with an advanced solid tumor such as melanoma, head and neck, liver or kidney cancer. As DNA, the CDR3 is TGTGCCAGCCAAAAAGGGGGCGGTTTTTATGGCTACACCTTC. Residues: CASQKGGGFYGYTF.